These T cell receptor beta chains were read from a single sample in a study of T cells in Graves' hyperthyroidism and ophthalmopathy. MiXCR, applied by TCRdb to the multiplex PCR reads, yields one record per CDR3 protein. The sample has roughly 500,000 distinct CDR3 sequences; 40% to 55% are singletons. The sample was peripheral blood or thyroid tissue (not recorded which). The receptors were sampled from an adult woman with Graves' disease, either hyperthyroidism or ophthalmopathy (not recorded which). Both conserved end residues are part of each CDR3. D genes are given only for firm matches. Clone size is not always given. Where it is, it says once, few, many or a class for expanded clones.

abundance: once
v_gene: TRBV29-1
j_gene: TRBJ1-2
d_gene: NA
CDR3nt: TGCAGCGTCAACAAACCCGGGGGCGGGGGCTACACCTTC
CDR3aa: CSVNKPGGGGYTF

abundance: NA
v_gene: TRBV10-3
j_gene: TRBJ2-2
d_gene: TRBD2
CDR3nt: TGTGCCATCACTGGGACTAGCGGGAGTGACACCGGGGAGCTGTTTTTT
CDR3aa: CAITGTSGSDTGELFF

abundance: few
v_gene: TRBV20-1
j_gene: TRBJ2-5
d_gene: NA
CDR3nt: TGCAGTGCGGGCGGGACCCCGAGGGAAGAGACCCAGTACTTC
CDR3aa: CSAGGTPREETQYF

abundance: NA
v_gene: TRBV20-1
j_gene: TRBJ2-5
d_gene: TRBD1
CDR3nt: TGCAGTGCTAGAGATTTGAGACAGGGGCAAGAGACCCAGTACTTC
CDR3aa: CSARDLRQGQETQYF

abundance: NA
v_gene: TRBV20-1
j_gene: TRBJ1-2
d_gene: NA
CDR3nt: TGCAGTGCTTATACCCGGGACACTTCCGGGGCTCGGGGCTACACCTTC
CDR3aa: CSAYTRDTSGARGYTF

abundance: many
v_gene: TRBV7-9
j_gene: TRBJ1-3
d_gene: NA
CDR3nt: TGTGCCAGCAGCTCTACTCAATTGGGGCCAGGAAACACCATATATTTT
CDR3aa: CASSSTQLGPGNTIYF

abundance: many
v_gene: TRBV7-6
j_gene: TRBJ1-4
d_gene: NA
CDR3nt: TGTGCCAGCAGCCTCCGGACATATGATGAAAAACTGTTTTTT
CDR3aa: CASSLRTYDEKLFF

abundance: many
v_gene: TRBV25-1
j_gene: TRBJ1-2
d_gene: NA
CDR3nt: TGTGCCAGCAGCTTTGGGAGGGGTGATGGCTACACCTTC
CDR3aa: CASSFGRGDGYTF

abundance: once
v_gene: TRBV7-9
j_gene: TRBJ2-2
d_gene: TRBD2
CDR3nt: TGTGTTGCGGCGGGAGAGAACACCGGGGAGCTGTCTTGG
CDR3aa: CVAAGENTGELSW

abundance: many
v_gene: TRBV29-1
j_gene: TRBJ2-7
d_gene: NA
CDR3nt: TGCAGCGTCGTCTTCCCTGGGAGCTCCTACGAGCAGTACTTC
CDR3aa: CSVVFPGSSYEQYF

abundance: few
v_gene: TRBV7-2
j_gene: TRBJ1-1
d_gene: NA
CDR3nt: TGTGCCAGCAGCTCCCTACGCAGCGGGGCGCAGGCTTTCTTT
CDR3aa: CASSSLRSGAQAFF

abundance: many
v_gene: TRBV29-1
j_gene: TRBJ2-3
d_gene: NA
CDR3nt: TGCAGCGTTGCACTAGCCGGTGGTACGCAGTATTTT
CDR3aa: CSVALAGGTQYF

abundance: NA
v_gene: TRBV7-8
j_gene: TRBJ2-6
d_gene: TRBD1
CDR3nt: TGTGCCAGCAGCCCCAGGACAGGGGACAACGTCCTGACTTTC
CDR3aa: CASSPRTGDNVLTF

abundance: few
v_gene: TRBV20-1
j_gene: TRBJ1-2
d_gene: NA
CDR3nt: TGCAGTGCTAGACCCCCGAACTATGGCTACACCTTC
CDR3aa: CSARPPNYGYTF